A single sample gave rise to the 10 T cell receptor beta chains below, sequenced in a study of cytotoxic CD8 clonotypes in ibrutinib-treated CLL. Only in-frame clones appear in the TCRdb table, and some are missing; sequencing was by immunoSEQ multiplex PCR. The sample consists of hundreds of thousands of clones, 80% of them appearing once. Material: PBMCs, obtained before ibrutinib treatment. The origin of the receptors is a human donor with chronic lymphocytic leukemia.

Of note for this clone: At the DNA level, this CDR3 is encoded by other sequences in the same sample as well. The chain is built from TRBV30 and TRBJ2-5; D gene uncertain. V lost 0 bases and J 5 bases, leaving 7 bases between the germline ends. CDR1 is GTSNPN and CDR2 is SVGIG in the germline V gene (reference sequence). CDR3 length: 12 amino acids. The CDR3 DNA reads TGTGCCTGGAGTGTACAGCGTGAGACCCAGTACTTC. Its protein product is CAWSVQRETQYF.

V and J are TRBV30 and TRBJ2-4, with 9 nucleotides matching TRBD2. The V segment lost 7 bases and the J segment 3 bases; nucleotides outside the gene matches: 4. The CDR3 extends over 13 amino acids. From germline, CDR1 is GTSNPN and CDR2 SVGIG (reference sequence). Here the CDR3 reads CASVAGVKNIQYF. The CDR3 DNA sequence: TGTGCCTCGGTAGCGGGAGTCAAAAACATTCAGTACTTC.

V gene TRBV2 combines with J gene TRBJ1-3; D call uncertain. Germline V gene data show CDR1 as SNHLY and CDR2 as FYNNEI. CDR3 length: 13 amino acids. V was shortened by 7 bases and J by 9 bases, with 16 bases between the two germline ends. CDR3: CASNDGPTGTIYF. The CDR3 DNA reads as TGTGCCAGCAATGACGGACCCACGGGCACCATATATTTT.

The sample holds one count of this clone. The genes are TRBV5-1 and TRBJ1-1; 8 bases line up with TRBD1. CDR3 length equals 16 residues. Germline values: CDR1 SGHRS, CDR2 YFSETQ. V lost 4 bases, J lost 1 base, and 9 bases stayed unmatched. In nucleotides, the CDR3 is TGCGCCAGCAGCGCGGACAGGGTCAATTGGAACACTGAAGCTTTCTTT. It is translated as CASSADRVNWNTEAFF.

The chain couples TRBV5-6 to TRBJ2-3; the match to TRBD2 covers 10 bases. V lost 0 bases and J lost 2; bases outside the gene matches: 3. This CDR3 has 16 residues. Germline loops: CDR1 SGHDT, CDR2 YYEEEE. The DNA for the CDR3 is TGTGCCAGCAGCTTGGGGCTAGCGGGAGTCACAGATACGCAGTATTTT. Its protein is CASSLGLAGVTDTQYF.

The rearrangement links TRBV6-5 to TRBJ2-7, with 7 bases identical to TRBD1. Germline CDR1 is MNHEY and CDR2 is SVGAGI. This CDR3 is 14 amino acids long. V was clipped by 7 bases and J by 4 bases; unmatched bases: 10. For the CDR3, the DNA is TGTGCCAGCAAAAGGGACAGAAAAAATTACGAGCAGTACTTC. It specifies CASKRDRKNYEQYF.

CDR3: CASSVGPLNYRETQYF. CDR3 bases: TGTGCCAGCAGCGTAGGGCCCCTGAACTATCGGGAGACCCAGTACTTC. The chain recombines TRBV9 with TRBJ2-5; D not resolved. The CDR3 is made up of 16 amino acids. V lost 0 bases to trimming and J lost 5 bases, with 17 bases between them. Germline V gene lookup returns CDR1 SGDLS and CDR2 YYNGEE.

This sequence joins TRBV20-1 and TRBJ1-2; D is unresolved. The germline V gene has CDR1 DFQATT and CDR2 SNEGSKA (reference sequence). The V and J ends lost 3 bases and 6 bases respectively, with 8 bases between them. The CDR3 totals 11 residues. CDR3 DNA: TGCAGTGCTAGGGAGACGGATGGCTACACCTTC. Protein product: CSARETDGYTF.

The genes are TRBV4-1 and TRBJ1-2, with D uncertain. CDR1 and CDR2 from the germline V gene are MGHRA and YSYEKL. Trimming cost V 4 bases and J 8 bases, with 26 bases left between them. CDR3 length: 17 amino acids. The CDR3 DNA is TGCGCCAGCAGCCCACTGATGGCTAGGGATCGGCCGATCGGCTACACCTTC. Translating gives CASSPLMARDRPIGYTF.

V is TRBV18 and J is TRBJ2-1; 10 bases map to TRBD2. J gave up 9 bases and V 3 bases, and 8 bases lay outside the gene matches. CDR3 size: 15 residues. CDR1 and CDR2 (germline): KGHSH, LQKENI. The DNA of the CDR3 is TGTGCCAGCTCACCTTTAGCGGGGGGTAGCGGTGAGCAGTTCTTC. This gives the protein CASSPLAGGSGEQFF.